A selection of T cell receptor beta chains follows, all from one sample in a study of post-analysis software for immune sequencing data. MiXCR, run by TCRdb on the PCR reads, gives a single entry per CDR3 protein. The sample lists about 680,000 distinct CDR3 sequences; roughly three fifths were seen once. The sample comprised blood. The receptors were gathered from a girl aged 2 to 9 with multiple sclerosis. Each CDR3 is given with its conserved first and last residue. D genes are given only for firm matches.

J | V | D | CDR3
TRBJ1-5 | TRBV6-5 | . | CASSYSGAYQPQHF
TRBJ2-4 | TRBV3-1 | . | CASSHGDDRDQYF
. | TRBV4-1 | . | CASSQDPDSYEQYF
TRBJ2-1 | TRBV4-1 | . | CASSQDSAPEQFF
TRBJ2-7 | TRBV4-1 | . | CASSPRGSGRTYEQYF
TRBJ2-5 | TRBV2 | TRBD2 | CASSDTGEGTQYF
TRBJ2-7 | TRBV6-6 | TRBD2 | CASSYGRWGGRTHEQYF
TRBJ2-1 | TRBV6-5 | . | CASFTETYNEQFF
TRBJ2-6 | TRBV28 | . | CASSLRTRVGSGANVLTF
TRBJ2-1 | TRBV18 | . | CASSLEEETQFF
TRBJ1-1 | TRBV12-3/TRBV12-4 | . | CASSLGAPNTEAFF
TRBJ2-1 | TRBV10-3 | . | CAIRGTTGFGNEQFF
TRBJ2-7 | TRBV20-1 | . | CSARDPLRAHEQYF
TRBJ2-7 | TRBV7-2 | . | CASSLTTTYEQYF
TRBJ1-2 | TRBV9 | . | CASSGDTNYGYTF
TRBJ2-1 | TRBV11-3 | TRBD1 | CASSLATGAKYTEQFF
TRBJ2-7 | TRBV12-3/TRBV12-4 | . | CANSPTGYEQYF
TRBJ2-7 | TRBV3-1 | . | CASSQGSPDSYEQYF
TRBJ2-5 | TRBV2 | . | CASSRLVLQETQYF
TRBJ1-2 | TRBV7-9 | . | CASSLEGAQGYTF
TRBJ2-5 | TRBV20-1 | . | CSAEPPNYQETQYF
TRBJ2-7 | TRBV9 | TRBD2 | CASSVGLAGEHEQYF
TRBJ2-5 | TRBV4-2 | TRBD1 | CASSQVRQGFGVMETQYF
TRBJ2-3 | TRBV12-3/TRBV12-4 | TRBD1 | CASSSGQGHTDTQYF
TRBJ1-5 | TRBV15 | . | CATSRDPPGYSNQPQHF
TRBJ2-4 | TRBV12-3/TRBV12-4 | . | CASSLGQNIQYF
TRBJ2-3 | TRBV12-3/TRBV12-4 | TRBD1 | CASSYGTGDTDTQYF
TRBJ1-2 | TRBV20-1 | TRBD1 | CSARTLDRALLYGYTF
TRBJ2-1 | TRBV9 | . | CASSVLGENEQFF
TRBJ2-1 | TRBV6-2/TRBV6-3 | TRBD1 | CASRGQGLRLFWHEQFF
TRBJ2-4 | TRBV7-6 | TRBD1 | CASSPAYRGLAKNIQYF
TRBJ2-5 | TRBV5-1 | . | CASRRSETQYF
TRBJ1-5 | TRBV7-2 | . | CASSLDGQGFQPQHF
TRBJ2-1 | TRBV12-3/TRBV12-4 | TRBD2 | CASSGTSGSDANEQFF
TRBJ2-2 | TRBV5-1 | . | CASGTGAGDTGELFF
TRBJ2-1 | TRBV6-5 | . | CASSYEDFPSSYNEQFF
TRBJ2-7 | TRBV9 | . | CASSVDGYLYEQYF
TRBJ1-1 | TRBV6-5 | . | CASSYLARANTEAFF
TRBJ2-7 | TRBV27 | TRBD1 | CASRHGQGASYEQYF
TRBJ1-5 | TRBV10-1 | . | CASSGSDQPQHF
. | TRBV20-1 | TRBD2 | CSALSWASGDFHEQYF
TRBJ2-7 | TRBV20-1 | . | CSAKSGTVGGLEQYF
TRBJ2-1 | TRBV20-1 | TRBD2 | CSAREFVASGGNYNEQFF
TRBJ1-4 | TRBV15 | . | CATSGERQANEKLFF
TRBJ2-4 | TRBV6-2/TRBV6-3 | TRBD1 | CASRGQQQIAKNIQYF
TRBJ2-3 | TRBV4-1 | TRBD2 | CASSQGGTSGFTDTQYF
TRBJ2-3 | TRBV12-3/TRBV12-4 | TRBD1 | CASRPDRVITDTQYF
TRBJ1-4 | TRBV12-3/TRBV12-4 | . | CASTSRGGNEKLFF
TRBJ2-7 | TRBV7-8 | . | CASSPYLLVVSYEQYF